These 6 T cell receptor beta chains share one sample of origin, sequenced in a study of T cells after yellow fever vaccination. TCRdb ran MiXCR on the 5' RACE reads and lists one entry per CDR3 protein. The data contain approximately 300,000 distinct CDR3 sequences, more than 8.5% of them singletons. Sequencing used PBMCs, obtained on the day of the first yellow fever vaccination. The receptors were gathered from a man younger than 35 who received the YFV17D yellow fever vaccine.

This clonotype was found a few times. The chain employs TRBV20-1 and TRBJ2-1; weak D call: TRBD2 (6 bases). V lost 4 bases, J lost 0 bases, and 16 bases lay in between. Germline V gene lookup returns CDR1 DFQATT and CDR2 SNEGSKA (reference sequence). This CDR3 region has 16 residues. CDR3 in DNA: TGCAGTGCTAAAGGAGGGTCGCGCGGCTCCTACAATGAGCAGTTCTTC. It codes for CSAKGGSRGSYNEQFF.

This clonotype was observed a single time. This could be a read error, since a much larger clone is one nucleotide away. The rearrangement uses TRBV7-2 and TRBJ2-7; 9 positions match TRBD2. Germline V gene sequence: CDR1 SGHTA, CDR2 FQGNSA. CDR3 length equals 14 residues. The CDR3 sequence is CASTLAGSSYEQHF. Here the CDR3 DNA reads TGTGCCAGCACCCTAGCGGGGAGCTCCTACGAGCAGCACTTC. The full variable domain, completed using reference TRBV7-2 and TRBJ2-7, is GAGVSQSPSNKVTEKGKDVELRCDPISGHTALYWYRQSLGQGLEFLIYFQGNSAPDKSGLPSDRFSAERTGGSVSTLTIQRTQQEDSAVYLCASTLAGSSYEQHFGPGTRLTVT.

CDR3 sequence: CTFSLPLQAGGSTDTQYF. The CDR3 region has the DNA TGTACCTTCAGTTTACCGCTCCAGGCGGGGGGATCCACAGATACGCAGTATTTT. This chain links TRBV12-3 or TRBV12-4 with TRBJ2-3; the match to TRBD2 covers 8 bases. There are 18 residues in the CDR3.

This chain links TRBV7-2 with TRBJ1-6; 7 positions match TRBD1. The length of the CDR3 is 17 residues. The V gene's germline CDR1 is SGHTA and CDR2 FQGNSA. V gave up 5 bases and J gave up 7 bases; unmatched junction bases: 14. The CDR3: CASSQTTRQGRNSPLHF. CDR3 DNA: TGTGCCAGCAGCCAAACTACCCGACAGGGAAGAAATTCACCCCTCCACTTT.

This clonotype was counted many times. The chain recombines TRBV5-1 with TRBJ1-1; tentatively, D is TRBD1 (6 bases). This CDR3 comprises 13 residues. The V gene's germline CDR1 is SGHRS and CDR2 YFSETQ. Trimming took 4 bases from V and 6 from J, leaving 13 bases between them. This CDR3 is CASSPGQRAEAFF. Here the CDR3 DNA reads TGCGCCAGCAGCCCCGGACAGCGCGCTGAAGCTTTCTTT.

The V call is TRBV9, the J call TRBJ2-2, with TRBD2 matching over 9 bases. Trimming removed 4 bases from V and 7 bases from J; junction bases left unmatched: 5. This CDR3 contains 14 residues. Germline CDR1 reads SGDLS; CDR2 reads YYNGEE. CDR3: CASSRTSDVGELFF. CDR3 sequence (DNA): TGTGCCAGCAGCCGGACTAGCGATGTCGGGGAGCTGTTTTTT.